This TCR beta chain originates from a study of cytomegalovirus exposure and HLA in healthy donors. This clone was recorded only once. Its antigen remains unidentified. The CDR3 extends over 13 amino acids. Germline CDR1 is SGHRS and CDR2 is YFSETQ. V was shortened by 7 bases and J by 9 bases, with 14 bases between the two germline ends. The PCR had 60 Vbeta and 13 Jbeta primers. Repertoires were generated with immunoSEQ multiplex PCR, while TCRdb's copy carries only in-frame clones and drops some. The table records under 150,000 clones, roughly three quarters of them present only once. Study conclusions and caveats: In a later analysis, an Asian-associated ancestry cluster reportedly showed fewer N-insertions than the approximately 610-donor mean. For most TCR beta V segments, an earlier analysis put the productive rate at about 87% or about 30% of the time.

This sequence joins TRBV5-1 and TRBJ1-6; unclear D gene. This clonotype originated in a woman in her 40s in good health and CMV-seronegative. Source material: PBMCs. CDR3: CASRNLDGSPLHF. CDR3 in DNA: TGCGCCAGCCGTAACCTAGACGGTTCACCCCTCCACTTT.